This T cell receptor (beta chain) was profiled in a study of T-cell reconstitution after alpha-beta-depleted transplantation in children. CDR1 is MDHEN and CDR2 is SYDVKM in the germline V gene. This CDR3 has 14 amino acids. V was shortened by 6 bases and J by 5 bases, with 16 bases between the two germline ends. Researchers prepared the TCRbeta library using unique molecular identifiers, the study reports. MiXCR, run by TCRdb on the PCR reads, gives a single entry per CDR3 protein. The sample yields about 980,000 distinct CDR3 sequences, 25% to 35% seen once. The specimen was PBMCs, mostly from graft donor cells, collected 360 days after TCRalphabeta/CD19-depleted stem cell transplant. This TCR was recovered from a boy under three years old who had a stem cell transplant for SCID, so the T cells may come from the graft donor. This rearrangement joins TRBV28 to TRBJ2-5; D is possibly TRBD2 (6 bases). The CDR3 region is CASRLTGGGETQYF. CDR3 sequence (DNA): TGTGCCAGCAGACTCACAGGAGGAGGGGAGACCCAGTACTTC. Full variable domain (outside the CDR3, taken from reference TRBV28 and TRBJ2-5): DVKVTQSSRYLVKRTGEKVFLECVQDMDHENMFWYRQDPGLGLRLIYFSYDVKMKEKGDIPEGYSVSREKKERFSLILESASTNQTSMYLCASRLTGGGETQYFGPGTRLLVL.